Following are 17 T cell receptor beta chains from one sample sequenced in a study of blood T cell repertoires in COVID-19. Clones were sequenced by immunoSEQ multiplex PCR, and TCRdb holds only the in-frame ones, with some missing. The table has 250,000 to 350,000 clones, about 92% seen once; the top ten hold approximately 18%. Specimen: PBMCs or T cells enriched from blood (not recorded which). Receptor source: a woman in her 30s who had recovered from COVID-19.

There are a few counts of this clone. In the same sample, other DNA sequences code for this CDR3. The chain has TRBV18 and TRBJ2-5; 13 positions agree with TRBD2. V trimming: 0 bases; J trimming: 5 bases; junction bases outside the gene matches: 0. The CDR3 length is 15 residues. CDR1 and CDR2 from the germline V gene are KGHSH and LQKENI. CDR3 coding DNA: TGTGCCAGCTCACCACCGGGACTAGCGGGGGAGACCCAGTACTTC. It is translated as CASSPPGLAGETQYF.

The CDR3 DNA reads as TGTGCCAGCAGTTCCCCTCAAAGCCCGGGCAATCAGCCCCAGCATTTT. Translation gives CASSSPQSPGNQPQHF. V is TRBV28 and J is TRBJ1-5; D unresolved. The V end was cut by 4 bases, the J end by 2 bases, with 15 bases between. CDR3 length: 16 residues. Germline loops: CDR1 MDHEN, CDR2 SYDVKM.

The chain is built from TRBV6-2 or TRBV6-3 and TRBJ2-7; TRBD2 aligns across 9 bases. CDR3 size: 14 residues. Trimming at V came to 5 bases and at J to 4 bases, leaving 6 bases not matched to a gene. Germline V lookup: CDR1 MNHEY, CDR2 SVGEGT. The CDR3 region has the DNA TGTGCCAGCAGTCCGGGACTAGCCAGGTACGAGCAGTACTTC. Translated: CASSPGLARYEQYF.

The rearrangement uses TRBV29-1 and TRBJ1-1; possibly TRBD1 for D (5 bases). CDR1 SQVTM and CDR2 ANQGSEA come from the germline V gene. This CDR3 is built from 11 residues. The V end lost 6 bases, the J end lost 7 bases, and 12 bases lay between the germline ends. CDR3: CSVGGDSEAFF. CDR3 nucleotide sequence: TGCAGCGTGGGGGGTGACAGTGAAGCTTTCTTT.

The chain employs TRBV29-1 and TRBJ2-7, with a weak D call TRBD1 (6 bases). V was cut by 7 bases and J by 2 bases, with 18 bases left in between. This CDR3 has 14 amino acids. Germline-derived CDR1 and CDR2 are SQVTM and ANQGSEA. For the CDR3, the DNA is TGCAGCGCCCGGACAGAGGACCCCCCCTACGAGCAGTACTTC. Its protein is CSARTEDPPYEQYF.

A single count supports this clone. The V gene is TRBV7-2, the J gene TRBJ2-1; 13 nucleotides match TRBD2. Germline trimming cut 3 bases from V and 4 bases from J; bases unmatched to any gene: 6. CDR1 is SGHTA, CDR2 FQGNSA, per germline. The CDR3 spans 17 residues. The CDR3 DNA reads as TGTGCCAGCAGCTTGGGCACTAGCGGGAGGGATTACAATGAGCAGTTCTTC. It is translated as CASSLGTSGRDYNEQFF.

The rearrangement uses TRBV10-3 and TRBJ2-1; possible D gene TRBD2, 6 bases. The CDR3 spans 18 residues. Trimming cost V 6 bases and J 8 bases, with 29 bases left between them. Per germline, CDR1 ENHRY and CDR2 SYGVKD. CDR3: CAISSGLATRPLIHEQFF. The DNA of the CDR3 is TGTGCCATCAGCTCGGGACTCGCAACGAGACCCCTGATCCATGAGCAGTTCTTC.

This clone came up a few times. V usage is TRBV7-2 and J usage is TRBJ1-4; D unresolved. The CDR3 length is 14 residues. CDR1 and CDR2 from the germline V gene are SGHTA and FQGNSA. V shed 0 bases and J shed 0 bases, with 2 bases lying between them. Here the CDR3 DNA reads TGTGCCAGCAGCTTAGCCTCAACTAATGAAAAACTGTTTTTT. Protein sequence: CASSLASTNEKLFF.

The V gene is TRBV5-1, the J gene TRBJ2-7; perhaps TRBD2 as D (5 bases). CDR3 length equals 13 residues. Trimming took off 4 bases at V and 4 bases at J, with 12 bases between the two ends. CDR1 is SGHRS and CDR2 is YFSETQ in the germline V gene. The CDR3 loop reads CASSPFEGYEQYF. The CDR3 DNA follows: TGCGCCAGCAGCCCCTTCGAGGGTTACGAGCAGTACTTC.

This rearrangement joins TRBV28 to TRBJ1-3; TRBD1 aligns across 7 bases. V lost 1 base to trimming and J lost 1 base; unmatched junction nucleotides: 7. This CDR3 region has 17 residues. CDR1 MDHEN and CDR2 SYDVKM come from the germline V gene. DNA for the CDR3: TGTGCCAGCAGTTTATTGGGCAGGGGGTGGTCTGGAAACACCATATATTTT. Protein: CASSLLGRGWSGNTIYF.

The chain carries TRBV7-3 and TRBJ1-1, with D unclear. Trimming took off 3 bases at V and 0 bases at J, with 5 bases between the two ends. This CDR3 comprises 13 residues. The germline V gene has CDR1 SGHTA and CDR2 FQGTGA. The CDR3 loop reads CASSFALNTEAFF. The CDR3 coding sequence is TGTGCCAGCAGCTTCGCGTTGAACACTGAAGCTTTCTTT.

J is TRBJ1-3 and V is TRBV4-1; D call uncertain. CDR3 length: 17 amino acids. Trimming removed 0 bases at V and 0 bases at J, with 12 bases between. CDR1 and CDR2 (germline): MGHRA, YSYEKL. The CDR3 sequence is CASSQDWAEASGNTIYF. The DNA for the CDR3 is TGCGCCAGCAGCCAAGATTGGGCTGAAGCCTCTGGAAACACCATATATTTT.

The chain couples TRBV19 to TRBJ1-2, with unresolved D. The CDR3 loop spans 13 amino acids. Germline V gives CDR1 LNHDA, CDR2 SQIVND (reference sequence). V was clipped by 4 bases and J by 7 bases, with 13 bases between them. The CDR3 protein is CASSTSELGGYTF. CDR3 in DNA: TGTGCCAGTAGTACCTCGGAGCTCGGTGGCTACACCTTC.

The V gene is TRBV12-3 or TRBV12-4, the J gene TRBJ1-2; no reliable D call. The CDR3 covers 12 residues. The V end lost 2 bases, the J end lost 3 bases, and 4 bases lay between the germline ends. Here the CDR3 reads CASSLSDYGYTF. The CDR3 DNA is TGTGCCAGCAGTTTATCAGACTATGGCTACACCTTC.

This chain connects TRBV13 to TRBJ2-7, with TRBD1 matching 7 bases. The CDR3 runs to 16 residues. The ends lost 2 bases at V and 2 bases at J; junction bases unmatched: 9. Germline CDR1 is PRHDT and CDR2 is FYEKMQ (reference sequence). CDR3 sequence: CASSLRGQELTYEQYF. CDR3 DNA sequence: TGTGCCAGCAGCTTACGCGGACAGGAGCTAACCTACGAGCAGTACTTC.

The chain uses TRBV24-1 and TRBJ2-3; D gene ambiguous. V lost 0 bases to trimming and J lost 1 base, with 7 bases between them. CDR1 is KGHDR and CDR2 is SFDVKD in the germline V gene. The CDR3 loop spans 15 amino acids. The DNA of the CDR3 is TGTGCCACCAGTGATTTGCTATCGGGCACAGATACGCAGTATTTT. This gives the protein CATSDLLSGTDTQYF.

The gene calls are TRBV21-1 and TRBJ2-7; the table names TRBD1, a call not compared with the DNA. TRBV21-1 is a known pseudogene. This CDR3 has 13 residues. CDR3: CASSKGTACEQYF. CDR3 nucleotide sequence: TGTGCCAGCAGCAAAGGGACAGCCTGCGAGCAGTACTTC.